This note documents a single T cell receptor (beta chain) sequence. The data originate from a study of blood T cell repertoires in COVID-19. Overall study context: Acute and convalescent COVID-19 specimens originated in the United States, Italy and Spain. From T cells, B-cell-depleted T cells, or PBMCs came the material, which was cDNA or gDNA.

Authors' processing steps: For nucleated cells, counts were estimated from reference gene primer amplification. The assay was immunoSEQ multiplex PCR, and TCRdb's table has in-frame clones only and misses some. That table furnishes V, J and clone size, whereas the DNA furnished D and trimming. The sample holds approximately 200,000 clones; more than 75% are singletons and the top ten take approximately 6.2%. The V and J ends lost 5 bases and 6 bases respectively, with 21 bases between them. Germline-derived CDR1 and CDR2 are SGDLS and YYNGEE. The CDR3 extends over 16 amino acids. The chain has TRBV9 and TRBJ2-1; D may be TRBD1 (6 bases). The source is a man aged 60 to 75 who had recovered from COVID-19. What was sequenced was peripheral blood. The CDR3 nucleotides read TGTGCCAGCAGAGGCTATACAGGGAAGGGCGGCAATGAGCAGTTCTTC. Translated: CASRGYTGKGGNEQFF.